The 11 T cell receptor beta chains below were found in one sample sequenced in a study of cytomegalovirus exposure and HLA in healthy donors. The PCR employed 60 Vbeta primers together with 13 Jbeta primers. TCRdb's table, derived via immunoSEQ multiplex PCR, lists solely in-frame clones and lacks some. The sample lists about 110,000 clones; roughly 82% were seen once. Sequencing input: PBMCs. All receptors derive from a man aged 25 to 40 in good health and CMV-seropositive.

CDR3 loop: CASIRTGGMVWPQHF. The CDR3 DNA reads TGCGCCAGCATCCGAACGGGGGGAATGGTGTGGCCCCAGCATTTT. The chain is built from TRBV5-1 and TRBJ1-5; tentative D call: TRBD1 (5 bases). The CDR3 has 15 amino acids. CDR1 is SGHRS and CDR2 is YFSETQ in the germline V gene. V gave up 6 bases and J gave up 9 bases, with 22 bases separating them.

The chain employs TRBV5-6 and TRBJ2-3; 10 bases map to TRBD2. Germline trimming cut 5 bases from V and 7 bases from J; bases unmatched to any gene: 10. Germline loops: CDR1 SGHDT, CDR2 YYEEEE. The CDR3 is 15 amino acids. CDR3 bases: TGTGCCAGCAGTTACCGAGCGGGGGGGTTTCATACGCAGTATTTT. Its protein is CASSYRAGGFHTQYF.

V gene TRBV7-8 combines with J gene TRBJ2-5; 8 bases map to TRBD2. This CDR3 is 16 amino acids long. Germline V gene lookup returns CDR1 SGHVS and CDR2 FQNEAQ. V lost 1 base to trimming and J lost 2 bases; unmatched junction nucleotides: 6. CDR3 sequence (DNA): TGTGCCAGCAGCTTAGATTTGGCGGGGGGACAAGAGACCCAGTACTTC. It is translated as CASSLDLAGGQETQYF. Together with reference TRBV7-8 and TRBJ2-5, the CDR3 gives the full variable domain: GAGVSQSPRYKVAKRGQDVALRCDPISGHVSLFWYQQALGQGPEFLTYFQNEAQLDKSGLPSDRFFAERPEGSVSTLKIQRTQQEDSAVYLCASSLDLAGGQETQYFGPGTRLLVL.

The chain links TRBV27 to TRBJ2-3, with 8 bases lining up with TRBD2. Losses at the gene ends were 6 bases for V and 2 bases for J; bases not matched to a gene: 4. The CDR3 consists of 14 residues. CDR1 MNHEY and CDR2 SMNVEV come from the germline V gene (reference sequence). CDR3 loop: CASRRGANTDTQYF. The DNA of the CDR3 is TGTGCCAGCAGGCGGGGGGCCAACACAGATACGCAGTATTTT.

V gene TRBV6-1 combines with J gene TRBJ2-7; 7 bases match TRBD2. Losses at the gene ends were 3 bases for V and 1 base for J; bases not matched to a gene: 6. The CDR3 spans 15 residues. Germline assignment: CDR1 MNHNS and CDR2 SASEGT. The CDR3 DNA follows: TGTGCCAGCAGTGACCCGGGGGGAAGGTCCTACGAGCAGTACTTC. This codes for CASSDPGGRSYEQYF.

Here the CDR3 reads CAISVAGAVGEQFF. The CDR3 coding sequence is TGTGCCATCAGTGTTGCGGGGGCGGTGGGTGAGCAGTTCTTC. The chain combines TRBV10-3 with TRBJ2-1, with D possibly matching TRBD2 (7 bases). CDR1 and CDR2 (germline): ENHRY, SYGVKD. There are 14 residues in the CDR3. V shed 4 bases and J shed 9 bases, with 16 bases lying between them.

V and J are TRBV5-4 and TRBJ1-2; D is unclear. Germline lookup yields CDR1 SGHNT and CDR2 YYREEE (reference sequence). There are 14 residues in the CDR3. Trimming pared 0 bases from V and 4 bases from J, leaving 10 bases between. This CDR3 is CASSLDNTFYGYTF. In DNA form, the CDR3 reads TGTGCCAGCAGCTTGGACAACACCTTCTATGGCTACACCTTC.

The gene calls are TRBV11-1 and TRBJ2-7, with 7 bases matching TRBD1. The germline CDR1 and CDR2 sequences are SGHAT and FQDESV (reference sequence). J gave up 4 bases and V 1 base, and 7 bases lay outside the gene matches. This CDR3 is built from 15 residues. In nucleotides, the CDR3 is TGTGCCAGCAGCTTAGATCAGGGGGAGATTTACGAGCAGTACTTC. This gives the protein CASSLDQGEIYEQYF.

This sequence joins TRBV6-5 and TRBJ1-5; no clear D. CDR1 is MNHEY, CDR2 SVGAGI, per germline. The CDR3 has 13 residues. The ends were cut back, 5 bases at V and 0 bases at J, with 5 bases in the middle. The CDR3 DNA is TGTGCCAGCAGTCCCTTTAGCAATCAGCCCCAGCATTTT. It codes for CASSPFSNQPQHF.

The V call is TRBV5-1, the J call TRBJ1-2; perhaps TRBD1 as D (5 bases). V lost 4 bases to trimming and J lost 7 bases, with 14 bases between them. Germline V CDR1 and CDR2: SGHRS, YFSETQ. This CDR3 comprises 13 residues. The CDR3 loop reads CASSPGDVGGYTF. DNA of the CDR3: TGCGCCAGCAGCCCGGGGGATGTTGGTGGCTACACCTTC.

This clone was detected only once. The chain couples TRBV10-3 to TRBJ1-3; tentatively, D is TRBD1 (6 bases). There are 15 residues in the CDR3. Germline V gene lookup returns CDR1 ENHRY and CDR2 SYGVKD. The ends were cut back, 8 bases at V and 1 base at J, with 15 bases in the middle. The CDR3 nucleotides read TGTGCCATCTCATCAGGGGTGGGGTCTGGAAACACCATATATTTT. Translating it yields CAISSGVGSGNTIYF.